These 17 T cell receptor beta chains were sequenced from one sample in a study of blood T cell repertoires in COVID-19. TCRdb keeps only in-frame clones here, not all; method: immunoSEQ multiplex PCR. The repertoire holds 150,000 to 200,000 clones, with about 80% as singletons. Sequencing was done on a sample of peripheral blood. The receptors were sampled from a woman in her fifties or sixties with COVID-19, enrolled during active disease.

The genes are TRBV18 and TRBJ2-5; 7 positions match TRBD1. Germline lookup yields CDR1 KGHSH and CDR2 LQKENI. The CDR3 totals 13 residues. V lost 5 bases and J lost 2; bases outside the gene matches: 2. In DNA, the CDR3 is TGTGCCAGCTCAAAGGGACAGCAAGAGACCCAGTACTTC. Its translation is CASSKGQQETQYF.

This chain joins TRBV7-2 and TRBJ1-4; 7 nucleotides match TRBD1. There are 15 residues in the CDR3. The germline V gene has CDR1 SGHTA and CDR2 FQGNSA. V lost 2 bases to trimming and J lost 6 bases; unmatched junction nucleotides: 6. Here the CDR3 DNA reads TGTGCCAGCAGCTTAAGTGGAGGGGGCGATGAAAAACTGTTTTTT. This translates into CASSLSGGGDEKLFF. The full variable domain, rest sourced from reference TRBV7-2 and TRBJ1-4, is GAGVSQSPSNKVTEKGKDVELRCDPISGHTALYWYRQSLGQGLEFLIYFQGNSAPDKSGLPSDRFSAERTGGSVSTLTIQRTQQEDSAVYLCASSLSGGGDEKLFFGSGTQLSVL.

The chain recombines TRBV5-6 with TRBJ2-1, with 9 bases that match TRBD1. Germline V gene data show CDR1 as SGHDT and CDR2 as YYEEEE. Trimming removed 6 bases from V and 9 bases from J; junction bases left unmatched: 16. This CDR3 is built from 16 residues. The CDR3 DNA reads as TGTGCCAGCATCGGGGCGGGACAGGGTATTGCGGGTGAGCAGTTCTTC. It yields the protein CASIGAGQGIAGEQFF.

The chain combines TRBV7-8 with TRBJ2-1, with TRBD2 as a possible D gene (5 bases). The CDR3 covers 13 residues. Germline V lookup: CDR1 SGHVS, CDR2 FQNEAQ. V lost 7 bases, J lost 3 bases, and 10 bases lay in between. DNA of the CDR3: TGTGCCAGCAAGGAGGCGAACTACAATGAGCAGTTCTTC. It codes for CASKEANYNEQFF.

J is TRBJ1-6 and V is TRBV5-5; D might be TRBD1 (6 bases). V lost 0 bases and J lost 7, with 8 bases in between. Germline CDR1 and CDR2: SGHKS and YYEKEE (reference sequence). The CDR3 runs 14 residues. DNA of the CDR3: TGTGCCAGCAGCTTGGGACAGGCGAATTCACCCCTCCACTTT. This gives the protein CASSLGQANSPLHF.

Turning to this clone: This same CDR3 is encoded by further DNA sequences in the sample. The chain recombines TRBV5-1 with TRBJ1-1; perhaps TRBD1 as D (5 bases). Trimming removed 1 base at V and 1 base at J, with 11 bases between. CDR1 and CDR2 (germline): SGHRS, YFSETQ. This CDR3 has 15 residues. Here the CDR3 DNA reads TGCGCCAGCAGCTTGACAGGCACGGGGAACACTGAAGCTTTCTTT. The encoded protein is CASSLTGTGNTEAFF.

The chain couples TRBV6-2 or TRBV6-3 to TRBJ1-5; 7 bases align to TRBD1. Germline V gene lookup returns CDR1 MNHEY and CDR2 SVGEGT. J lost 6 bases, V lost 2 bases, and 4 bases had no gene match. The CDR3 runs 14 residues. CDR3 coding DNA: TGTGCCAGCAGTTACGGAGGGGGCGGTCAGCCCCAGCATTTT. This encodes CASSYGGGGQPQHF.

This chain uses TRBV9 with TRBJ1-6; maybe TRBD1 (6 bases). The germline V gene encodes CDR1 SGDLS and CDR2 YYNGEE. The V end lost 3 bases, the J end lost 7 bases, and 14 bases lay between the germline ends. CDR3 size: 15 residues. For the CDR3, the DNA is TGTGCCAGCAGCGCCTCCGGGACACAAAATTCACCCCTCCACTTT. This encodes CASSASGTQNSPLHF.

Only a few counts were recorded for this clone. The chain carries TRBV9 and TRBJ2-7, with 7 bases identical to TRBD2. Germline CDR1 SGDLS, CDR2 YYNGEE. The CDR3 has 14 amino acids. With V trimmed by 0 bases and J by 6 bases, 6 bases remained unmatched. CDR3 sequence (DNA): TGTGCCAGCAGCGTAGAGGCAGGGAGGGGCGAGCAGTACTTC. Its translation: CASSVEAGRGEQYF. Full variable domain (remainder filled in from reference TRBV9 and TRBJ2-7): DSGVTQTPKHLITATGQRVTLRCSPRSGDLSVYWYQQSLDQGLQFLIQYYNGEERAKGNILERFSAQQFPDLHSELNLSSLELGDSALYFCASSVEAGRGEQYFGPGTRLTVT.

This clone was counted only a few times. The sample holds other DNA sequences that translate to the same CDR3. The CDR3 DNA reads TGCGCCAGCAGCCCGTCCCGGGGTCTCTACAATGAGCAGTTCTTC. Its translation is CASSPSRGLYNEQFF. The chain is built from TRBV5-1 and TRBJ2-1; D is possibly TRBD2 (5 bases). The germline gives CDR1 SGHRS, CDR2 YFSETQ. The germline V and J ends were trimmed by 4 bases and 3 bases, with 14 bases remaining between them. The CDR3 extends over 15 amino acids.

This clone has more than one count but fewer than ten. V is TRBV29-1 and J is TRBJ1-1; D uncertain. Germline CDR1 reads SQVTM; CDR2 reads ANQGSEA. This CDR3 contains 12 residues. Trimming removed 0 bases at V and 6 bases at J, with 8 bases between. The CDR3 region is CSVEDSGPEAFF. CDR3 nucleotides: TGCAGCGTTGAAGACAGTGGCCCTGAAGCTTTCTTT.

The chain recombines TRBV19 with TRBJ2-3; 13 bases fit TRBD2. Germline loops: CDR1 LNHDA, CDR2 SQIVND (reference sequence). V was clipped by 6 bases and J by 2 bases; unmatched bases: 8. This CDR3 is built from 17 residues. The CDR3 loop is CASRDGTSGEYTDTQYF. The DNA of the CDR3 is TGTGCCAGTAGAGACGGGACTAGCGGGGAATACACAGATACGCAGTATTTT.

The chain's CDR3 is CASSPGRAGATQPQHF. The CDR3 DNA is TGTGCCAGCAGTCCGGGCCGCGCAGGGGCAACTCAGCCCCAGCATTTT. The chain joins TRBV28 to TRBJ1-5; D may be TRBD1 (6 bases). This CDR3 comprises 16 residues. From germline, CDR1 is MDHEN and CDR2 SYDVKM. V dropped 5 bases and J dropped 6 bases, with 20 bases sitting between them. Filled out from reference TRBV28 and TRBJ1-5, the complete variable domain reads DVKVTQSSRYLVKRTGEKVFLECVQDMDHENMFWYRQDPGLGLRLIYFSYDVKMKEKGDIPEGYSVSREKKERFSLILESASTNQTSMYLCASSPGRAGATQPQHFGDGTRLSIL.

J is TRBJ1-1 and V is TRBV13; D might be TRBD1 (5 bases). Germline V gene data show CDR1 as PRHDT and CDR2 as FYEKMQ (reference sequence). This CDR3 has 15 amino acids. V lost 5 bases and J lost 8, with 21 bases in between. The DNA of the CDR3 is TGTGCCAGCAGCCTCTTTTCTGGCTGGGGGGAGGAAGCTTTCTTT. It encodes CASSLFSGWGEEAFF.

The chain uses TRBV3-1 (or the pseudogene TRBV3-2) and TRBJ2-2; no firm D call. The CDR3 sequence is 12 residues long. Germline lookup yields CDR1 LGHDT and CDR2 YNNKEL (reference sequence). Trimming took 3 bases from V and 6 from J, leaving 5 bases between them. CDR3 residues: CASSHLAGELFF. The CDR3, as DNA: TGTGCCAGCAGCCACCTCGCCGGGGAGCTGTTTTTT.

The rearrangement links TRBV24-1 to TRBJ2-2, with D tentatively TRBD1 (7 bases). This CDR3 is 16 amino acids long. Trimming took 7 bases from V and 5 from J, leaving 19 bases between them. Germline CDR1 is KGHDR and CDR2 is SFDVKD. The CDR3, as DNA: TGTGCCACCAGCGGAGGGGACAGAAGTTTTACCGGGGAGCTGTTTTTT. It yields the protein CATSGGDRSFTGELFF.

The chain carries TRBV5-8 and TRBJ1-1; 7 bases fit TRBD1. V dropped 3 bases and J dropped 4; count of bases not matched to a gene: 6. CDR1 is SGHTS and CDR2 is YDEGEE in the germline V gene. The length of the CDR3 is 14 residues. DNA of the CDR3: TGTGCCAGCAGCTCTAGGGGGCGCGGCACTGAAGCTTTCTTT. This sequence encodes CASSSRGRGTEAFF.